Below are 19 T cell receptor beta chains sequenced from a single sample in a study of blood T cell repertoires in COVID-19. Assay: immunoSEQ multiplex PCR; the TCRdb copy retains only in-frame clones and omits some. The sample shows over 150,000 clones, around 82% of them seen only once. Sequenced input: peripheral blood. The receptors come from a man of 80 years or more with COVID-19, enrolled during active disease.

The chain carries TRBV7-9 and TRBJ2-2, with D tentatively TRBD2 (6 bases). Per germline, CDR1 SEHNR and CDR2 FQNEAQ (reference sequence). V was cut by 5 bases and J by 7 bases, with 29 bases left in between. The CDR3 runs 19 residues. In DNA, the CDR3 is TGTGCCAGCAGCGACAGCGCCGGGAGACGATTCTATAGTGGCGGGGAGCTGTTTTTT. It is translated as CASSDSAGRRFYSGGELFF.

The CDR3 nucleotides read TGTGCCAGTAGTAGGGACAGGGGACCAAATGAAAAACTGTTTTTT. Its protein is CASSRDRGPNEKLFF. The V call is TRBV19, the J call TRBJ1-4, with 10 bases that match TRBD1. V shed 4 bases, J shed 5 bases, and the junction held 4 bases outside the gene matches. The CDR3 spans 15 residues. CDR1 is LNHDA, CDR2 SQIVND, per germline (reference sequence).

J is TRBJ2-1 and V is TRBV2, with a tentative D call TRBD2 (7 bases). Per the germline V gene, CDR1 is SNHLY and CDR2 is FYNNEI. Trimming removed 5 bases at V and 1 base at J, with 12 bases between. The CDR3 is 15 residues long. CDR3 amino acids: CASSPRGASYNEQFF. CDR3 nucleotide sequence: TGTGCCAGCAGTCCACGGGGGGCTTCCTACAATGAGCAGTTCTTC.

This rearrangement joins TRBV19 to TRBJ1-1; a possible D gene is TRBD1 (5 bases). V dropped 5 bases and J dropped 1 base, with 11 bases sitting between them. CDR3 size: 14 residues. From germline, CDR1 is LNHDA and CDR2 SQIVND (reference sequence). The CDR3, as DNA: TGTGCCAGTAGTTTGGACATATGGAACACTGAAGCTTTCTTT. Translated: CASSLDIWNTEAFF.

The rearrangement uses TRBV3-1 (or the pseudogene TRBV3-2) and TRBJ2-5; no definite D call. The CDR3 consists of 13 residues. Germline-derived CDR1 and CDR2 are LGHDT and YNNKEL (reference sequence). Trimming shortened V by 5 bases and J by 7 bases, and 14 bases separated the two germline ends. For the CDR3, the DNA is TGTGCCAGCAGCTCCGACTGGTCTGGGACCCAGTACTTC. Translation: CASSSDWSGTQYF.

The chain combines TRBV12-3 or TRBV12-4 with TRBJ2-5, with 7 bases matching TRBD1. V shed 3 bases and J 12 bases; nucleotides not matched to a gene: 4. This CDR3 has 11 amino acids. The CDR3 DNA is TGTGCCAGCAGTTTTGGACAGGCCAAGTACTTC. This gives the protein CASSFGQAKYF.

This clone was found once. The genes are TRBV27 and TRBJ1-2; weak D call: TRBD1 (5 bases). Germline-derived CDR1 and CDR2 are MNHEY and SMNVEV (reference sequence). Trimming cost V 6 bases and J 4 bases, with 15 bases left between them. The CDR3 is made up of 14 amino acids. CDR3 nucleotide sequence: TGTGCCAGCAGGGCGAATGGGGGGTTCTATGGCTACACCTTC. Protein: CASRANGGFYGYTF.

The genes are TRBV19 and TRBJ1-6; D gene uncertain. The V gene lost 5 bases and the J gene lost 6 bases, with 17 bases spanning the gap. Germline values: CDR1 LNHDA, CDR2 SQIVND (reference sequence). The CDR3 is 16 residues long. The CDR3 nucleotides are TGTGCCAGTAGTGAAAGGCCTGGGCCGAGTAATTCACCCCTCCACTTT. This sequence encodes CASSERPGPSNSPLHF.

The CDR3 coding sequence is TGTGCCAGCTCACCACGACTAGCGGGGGGCCGAGCCACAGATACGCAGTATTTT. Amino acids: CASSPRLAGGRATDTQYF. The chain joins TRBV18 to TRBJ2-3, with 13 bases lining up with TRBD2. With V trimmed by 1 base and J by 2 bases, 6 bases remained unmatched. Germline V CDR1 and CDR2: KGHSH, LQKENI. The CDR3 length is 18 residues.

This chain joins TRBV18 and TRBJ1-5; 7 positions agree with TRBD1. The V gene's germline CDR1 is KGHSH and CDR2 LQKENI. J was trimmed by 7 bases and V by 6 bases; bases with no gene match: 15. CDR3 length equals 16 residues. The CDR3 reads CASSPTGTELGQPQHF. The CDR3 nucleotides read TGTGCCAGCTCCCCAACCGGGACAGAGCTCGGGCAGCCCCAGCATTTT. Full variable domain (remainder filled in from reference TRBV18 and TRBJ1-5): NAGVMQNPRHLVRRRGQEARLRCSPMKGHSHVYWYRQLPEEGLKFMVYLQKENIIDESGMPKERFSAEFPKEGPSILRIQQVVRGDSAAYFCASSPTGTELGQPQHFGDGTRLSIL.

The J gene is TRBJ1-3, the V gene TRBV7-2; no clear D gene. The CDR3 covers 14 residues. The germline V gene has CDR1 SGHTA and CDR2 FQGNSA. Trimming took 5 bases from V and 2 from J, leaving 10 bases between them. The CDR3 region has the DNA TGTGCCAGCAGCCCCCTGGGCCCTGGAAACACCATATATTTT. Protein: CASSPLGPGNTIYF.

The rearrangement joins TRBV19 to TRBJ1-1; D might be TRBD1 (5 bases). CDR1 is LNHDA and CDR2 is SQIVND in the germline V gene (reference sequence). V gave up 5 bases and J gave up 4 bases, with 20 bases separating them. The CDR3 is 16 residues long. The CDR3 coding sequence is TGTGCCAGTAGTTTATCCCTTGGGGAGGGGAGCACTGAAGCTTTCTTT. This codes for CASSLSLGEGSTEAFF.

V usage is TRBV7-9 and J usage is TRBJ2-1; unclear D gene. V lost 5 bases and J lost 6, with 14 bases in between. The CDR3 is 14 amino acids. Germline CDR1 and CDR2: SEHNR and FQNEAQ (reference sequence). This CDR3 is CASSPTRAGNEQFF. CDR3 coding DNA: TGTGCCAGCAGCCCAACGAGAGCCGGCAATGAGCAGTTCTTC.

V is TRBV12-5 and J is TRBJ2-1; TRBD2 matches 10 bases. V trimming: 0 bases; J trimming: 8 bases; junction bases outside the gene matches: 10. Germline loops: CDR1 LGHNT, CDR2 FRNRAP. The CDR3 extends over 17 amino acids. Here the CDR3 DNA reads TGTGCTAGTGGTTTGGTACAGTCTAGCGGGGGAGGGGATGAGCAGTTCTTC. Translating it yields CASGLVQSSGGGDEQFF.

The V gene is TRBV6-4, the J gene TRBJ2-1; 10 bases are a match to TRBD2. The germline gives CDR1 MRHNA, CDR2 SNTAGT. The V segment lost 5 bases and the J segment 6 bases; nucleotides outside the gene matches: 7. CDR3 length: 15 amino acids. The CDR3: CASSYSGGAGNEQFF. As DNA, the CDR3 is TGTGCCAGCAGTTACAGCGGGGGGGCCGGCAATGAGCAGTTCTTC.

The chain links TRBV19 to TRBJ1-1, with D unclear. Trimming left V 5 bases short and J 3 bases short, with 16 bases between. This CDR3 is 15 amino acids long. Germline values: CDR1 LNHDA, CDR2 SQIVND (reference sequence). The CDR3 coding sequence is TGTGCCAGTAGTCCAAGGGAGGGATATGACACTGAAGCTTTCTTT. Translated, it gives CASSPREGYDTEAFF.

The chain carries TRBV6-6 and TRBJ1-4, with TRBD1 as a possible D gene (5 bases). This CDR3 spans 15 amino acids. Per the germline V gene, CDR1 is MNHNY and CDR2 is SVGAGI (reference sequence). V lost 6 bases, J lost 3 bases, and 14 bases lay in between. CDR3 amino acids: CASSPMAGSNEKLFF. CDR3 bases: TGTGCCAGCAGCCCAATGGCAGGGTCTAATGAAAAACTGTTTTTT.

This chain uses TRBV20-1 with TRBJ2-5; D gene ambiguous. The CDR3 consists of 11 residues. V was trimmed by 0 bases and J by 5 bases, leaving 4 bases between them. Per germline, CDR1 DFQATT and CDR2 SNEGSKA (reference sequence). The CDR3 reads CSARDLETQYF. The DNA for the CDR3 is TGCAGTGCTAGAGACCTGGAGACCCAGTACTTC.

This clone was recorded once. The V call is TRBV9, the J call TRBJ1-2; no definite D call. The V end lost 4 bases, the J end lost 1 base, and 8 bases lay between the germline ends. Germline-derived CDR1 and CDR2 are SGDLS and YYNGEE. The CDR3 is 13 amino acids. CDR3 loop: CASSPTSNYGYTF. As DNA, the CDR3 is TGTGCCAGCAGCCCAACAAGTAACTATGGCTACACCTTC.